This entry lists 16 T cell receptor beta chains sequenced from one sample in a study of CD8 T cells in Susac syndrome. cDNA came from about 0.5 to 1 ug RNA primed by random hexamers. TCRdb independently ran MiXCR on the immunoSEQ multiplex PCR reads; one entry per CDR3 protein. In the table there are 170,000 or so distinct CDR3 sequences, 95% to 96% of which are singletons. Sequencing input: CD4+ T cells from PBMCs. These receptors originate from a human donor with Susac syndrome.

The chain employs TRBV24-1 and TRBJ2-3; D unclear. Germline V gene data show CDR1 as KGHDR and CDR2 as SFDVKD. Trimming cost V 4 bases and J 9 bases, with 13 bases left between them. This CDR3 region has 13 residues. The CDR3 sequence is CATSDPPIGTQYF. The CDR3 DNA sequence: TGTGCCACCAGTGACCCCCCCATCGGGACGCAGTATTTT.

The chain uses TRBV29-1 and TRBJ2-7, with 8 bases fitting TRBD1. The junction had 10 bases not matched to a gene; V was cut back by 5 bases and J by 4 bases. CDR3 size: 14 residues. Per the germline V gene, CDR1 is SQVTM and CDR2 is ANQGSEA. The CDR3 coding sequence is TGCAGCGTTAAACCCGGACAGGGAGAGTACGAGCAGTACTTC. Translating gives CSVKPGQGEYEQYF.

V gene TRBV6-6 combines with J gene TRBJ1-2, with a weak D call TRBD1 (6 bases). V lost 6 bases and J lost 8, with 13 bases in between. The length of the CDR3 is 12 residues. The germline V gene has CDR1 MNHNY and CDR2 SVGAGI (reference sequence). The CDR3, as DNA: TGTGCCAGCAGCCGGCCCAGGGGCGGCTACACCTTC. Translated, it gives CASSRPRGGYTF.

The rearrangement uses TRBV6-2 or TRBV6-3 and TRBJ2-1, with D perhaps matching TRBD2 (5 bases). Germline CDR1 is MNHEY and CDR2 is SVGEGT. The CDR3 has 13 amino acids. V lost 6 bases and J lost 4, with 10 bases in between. CDR3 sequence: CASSTVAYNEQFF. The CDR3 DNA follows: TGTGCCAGCAGCACTGTAGCGTACAATGAGCAGTTCTTC.

The gene calls are TRBV25-1 and TRBJ1-1; D is undetermined. Germline lookup yields CDR1 MGHDK and CDR2 SYGVNS. The CDR3 length is 13 residues. Trimming removed 3 bases at V and 3 bases at J, with 8 bases between. The CDR3 DNA sequence: TGTGCCAGCAGTGATCCATGGGACACTGAAGCTTTCTTT. It is translated as CASSDPWDTEAFF.

The chain recombines TRBV20-1 with TRBJ2-6; D is perhaps TRBD1 or TRBD2 (6 bases each). Germline values: CDR1 DFQATT, CDR2 SNEGSKA (reference sequence). V lost 3 bases, J lost 2 bases, and 17 bases lay in between. This CDR3 has 17 amino acids. As DNA, the CDR3 is TGCAGTGCTAGTAAGGCGGGACAAACCGCTGGGGCCAACGTCCTGACTTTC. Its protein is CSASKAGQTAGANVLTF.

The chain joins TRBV27 to TRBJ2-3, with 8 bases that match TRBD1. This CDR3 is 15 amino acids long. V shed 2 bases, J shed 10 bases, and the junction held 11 bases outside the gene matches. Germline V CDR1 and CDR2: MNHEY, SMNVEV (reference sequence). CDR3 bases: TGTGCCAGCAGTTTAGGGACAGGTCGGGGCGTAGCGCAGTATTTT. Translation: CASSLGTGRGVAQYF.

V usage is TRBV6-2 or TRBV6-3 and J usage is TRBJ2-7, with 11 bases identical to TRBD2. The ends lost 9 bases at V and 7 bases at J; junction bases unmatched: 11. Germline lookup yields CDR1 MNHEY and CDR2 SVGEGT. The CDR3 contains 14 residues. The CDR3 here is CASEGRLAGREQYF. The CDR3 DNA is TGTGCCAGTGAGGGACGACTAGCGGGAAGAGAGCAGTACTTC.

The chain has TRBV18 and TRBJ1-1, with D hard to call. Per the germline V gene, CDR1 is KGHSH and CDR2 is LQKENI. CDR3 size: 11 residues. With 2 bases removed from V and 5 bases from J, the gap between germline ends came to 3 bases. The CDR3 region is CASSPKTEAFF. In nucleotides, the CDR3 is TGTGCCAGCTCACCAAAAACTGAAGCTTTCTTT.

V gene TRBV12-3 or TRBV12-4 combines with J gene TRBJ2-7, with D possibly being TRBD1 or TRBD2 (5 bases each). The CDR3 loop spans 13 amino acids. V gave up 6 bases and J gave up 7 bases, with 16 bases separating them. The CDR3 spells CASSTRATGEQYF. The DNA of the CDR3 is TGTGCCAGCAGCACCAGGGCCACGGGGGAGCAGTACTTC.

The gene calls are TRBV15 and TRBJ1-2; possible D gene TRBD1, 5 bases. Germline V CDR1 and CDR2: LNHNV, YYDKDF (reference sequence). With 3 bases removed from V and 6 bases from J, the gap between germline ends came to 14 bases. This CDR3 has 14 residues. The CDR3 DNA follows: TGTGCCACCAGCAGGGTGGGCAGGGAGCATGGCTACACCTTC. Translation gives CATSRVGREHGYTF.

The chain recombines TRBV30 with TRBJ1-2, with TRBD1 identical over 8 bases. V was pared by 3 bases and J by 4 bases, with 1 base of the junction left unmatched. CDR1 is GTSNPN and CDR2 is SVGIG in the germline V gene (reference sequence). This CDR3 has 12 residues. The CDR3 here is CAWSGQGYGYTF. DNA of the CDR3: TGTGCCTGGAGCGGACAGGGCTATGGCTACACCTTC.

V gene TRBV2 combines with J gene TRBJ1-1; no definite D call. Germline V CDR1 and CDR2: SNHLY, FYNNEI. Trimming stripped 5 bases from V and 8 bases from J, with 15 bases between. The CDR3 extends over 13 amino acids. The chain's CDR3 is CASSIRVAEEAFF. The CDR3 DNA reads TGTGCCAGCAGTATCCGGGTAGCAGAAGAAGCTTTCTTT.

The chain carries TRBV5-1 and TRBJ2-5, with 12 nucleotides matching TRBD1. V gave up 1 base and J gave up 4 bases; unmatched junction bases: 11. Germline V gene lookup returns CDR1 SGHRS and CDR2 YFSETQ. The CDR3 runs 18 residues. In DNA, the CDR3 is TGCGCCAGCAGCTTGCAACCCCTCCGGGACAGGGGGCTAGAGACCCAGTACTTC. Its translation is CASSLQPLRDRGLETQYF. Filled out from reference TRBV5-1 and TRBJ2-5, the complete variable domain reads KAGVTQTPRYLIKTRGQQVTLSCSPISGHRSVSWYQQTPGQGLQFLFEYFSETQRNKGNFPGRFSGRQFSNSRSEMNVSTLELGDSALYLCASSLQPLRDRGLETQYFGPGTRLLVL.

The chain combines TRBV20-1 with TRBJ1-4; D is uncertain. Trimming shortened V by 5 bases and J by 3 bases, and 10 bases separated the two germline ends. Germline lookup yields CDR1 DFQATT and CDR2 SNEGSKA (reference sequence). The CDR3 spans 13 residues. The CDR3 reads CSARTTANEKLFF. The CDR3 DNA is TGCAGTGCTCGGACTACGGCTAATGAAAAACTGTTTTTT.

The chain carries TRBV7-9 and TRBJ2-5; D unclear. The CDR3 sequence is 15 residues long. V was trimmed by 0 bases and J by 1 base, leaving 9 bases between them. Germline assignment: CDR1 SEHNR and CDR2 FQNEAQ (reference sequence). DNA of the CDR3: TGTGCCAGCAGCTTAGCGGCGGCTCCCCAAGAGACCCAGTACTTC. Amino acids: CASSLAAAPQETQYF.